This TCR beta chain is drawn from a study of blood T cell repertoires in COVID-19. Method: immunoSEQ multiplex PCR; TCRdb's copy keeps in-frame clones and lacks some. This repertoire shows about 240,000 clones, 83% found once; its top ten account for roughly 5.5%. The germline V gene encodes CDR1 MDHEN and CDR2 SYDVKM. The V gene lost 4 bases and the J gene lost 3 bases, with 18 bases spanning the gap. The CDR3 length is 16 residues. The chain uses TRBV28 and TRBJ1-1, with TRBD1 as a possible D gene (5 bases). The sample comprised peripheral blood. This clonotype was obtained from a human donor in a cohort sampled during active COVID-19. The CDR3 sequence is CASSSAGVGGDTEAFF. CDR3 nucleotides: TGTGCCAGCAGTTCTGCCGGTGTGGGGGGGGACACTGAAGCTTTCTTT. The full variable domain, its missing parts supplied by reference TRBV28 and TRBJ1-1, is DVKVTQSSRYLVKRTGEKVFLECVQDMDHENMFWYRQDPGLGLRLIYFSYDVKMKEKGDIPEGYSVSREKKERFSLILESASTNQTSMYLCASSSAGVGGDTEAFFGQGTRLTVV.